The 12 T cell receptor beta chains presented below share a single source sample, sequenced in a study of T cells in pancreatic ductal adenocarcinoma. This table comes from immunoSEQ multiplex PCR, and its TCRdb copy is limited to in-frame clones, with some not included. The sample holds around 100,000 clones, 90% to 95% seen once. No neoadjuvant therapy was given to the selected pancreatic ductal adenocarcinoma patients before their surgery. The sequencing sample was made of PBMCs. These receptors originate from a human donor with pancreatic ductal adenocarcinoma.

The chain uses TRBV4-3 and TRBJ2-7; D gene ambiguous. The CDR3 totals 13 residues. V was cut by 1 base and J by 0 bases, with 4 bases left in between. Germline lookup yields CDR1 LGHNA and CDR2 YSLEER. CDR3 in amino acids: CASSQGSSYEQYF. For the CDR3, the DNA is TGCGCCAGCAGCCAAGGCAGCTCCTACGAGCAGTACTTC.

The chain links TRBV2 to TRBJ2-3, with D tentatively TRBD2 (5 bases). Trimming left V 4 bases short and J 2 bases short, with 7 bases between. Germline CDR1 is SNHLY and CDR2 is FYNNEI. The CDR3 extends over 13 amino acids. The CDR3 bases are TGTGCCAGCAGTGGAGGGAACACAGATACGCAGTATTTT. The encoded protein is CASSGGNTDTQYF. The full variable domain, with the rest looked up from reference TRBV2 and TRBJ2-3, is EPEVTQTPSHQVTQMGQEVILRCVPISNHLYFYWYRQILGQKVEFLVSFYNNEISEKSEIFDDQFSVERPDGSNFTLKIRSTKLEDSAMYFCASSGGNTDTQYFGPGTRLTVL.

The rearrangement uses TRBV7-6 and TRBJ2-7; TRBD1 is a possible D gene (6 bases). The CDR3 length is 14 residues. Germline V gene lookup returns CDR1 SGHVS and CDR2 FNYEAQ. V was clipped by 5 bases and J by 1 base, with 12 bases between them. CDR3 sequence: CASSRTGKSYEQYF. Written as DNA, the CDR3 is TGTGCCAGCAGCCGAACAGGGAAGTCCTACGAGCAGTACTTC.

The rearrangement links TRBV28 to TRBJ2-7; TRBD1 aligns across 11 bases. V shed 8 bases, J shed 6 bases, and the junction held 12 bases outside the gene matches. This CDR3 comprises 15 residues. Looked up from germline, CDR1 is MDHEN and CDR2 is SYDVKM. CDR3 coding DNA: TGTGCCAGCGGCTCGACCGGACAGGGGGCGAGCGAGCAGTACTTC. Protein product: CASGSTGQGASEQYF.

V and J are TRBV28 and TRBJ1-2; tentatively, D is TRBD1 (5 bases). Germline V gene data show CDR1 as MDHEN and CDR2 as SYDVKM. The CDR3 is 15 amino acids. The germline V and J ends were trimmed by 5 bases and 7 bases, with 20 bases remaining between them. CDR3 DNA sequence: TGTGCCAGCAGTGAAAGCCCTGACAGTCTCGCTGGCTACACCTTC. This encodes CASSESPDSLAGYTF.

This chain joins TRBV4-1 and TRBJ2-1; 9 nucleotides line up with TRBD1. Germline trimming cut 5 bases from V and 8 bases from J; bases unmatched to any gene: 10. The CDR3 has 15 amino acids. The V gene's germline CDR1 is MGHRA and CDR2 YSYEKL. The CDR3 loop is CASSGGTGRLDEQFF. Here the CDR3 DNA reads TGCGCCAGCAGCGGGGGGACAGGGAGGCTCGATGAGCAGTTCTTC.

The chain is built from TRBV29-1 and TRBJ2-5, with D possibly being TRBD1 (6 bases). With 4 bases removed from V and 4 bases from J, the gap between germline ends came to 13 bases. This CDR3 contains 13 residues. CDR1 is SQVTM and CDR2 is ANQGSEA in the germline V gene. The CDR3: CSVGQTGAETQYF. In DNA, the CDR3 is TGCAGCGTTGGGCAGACAGGCGCAGAGACCCAGTACTTC.

The genes are TRBV5-1 and TRBJ2-7; a possible D gene is TRBD1 (6 bases). Germline CDR1 SGHRS, CDR2 YFSETQ. V was shortened by 0 bases and J by 2 bases, with 9 bases between the two germline ends. The CDR3 totals 14 residues. The chain's CDR3 is CASSLEGHPYEQYF. Written as DNA, the CDR3 is TGCGCCAGCAGCTTGGAGGGACACCCCTACGAGCAGTACTTC.

The V call is TRBV7-3, the J call TRBJ2-3; TRBD2 matches 7 bases. From germline, CDR1 is SGHTA and CDR2 FQGTGA. CDR3 length equals 17 residues. V lost 5 bases to trimming and J lost 1 base; unmatched junction nucleotides: 12. The CDR3 DNA reads as TGTGCCAGCAGCCCCCAAAGGAGCGGGGAGGGCACAGATACGCAGTATTTT. It yields the protein CASSPQRSGEGTDTQYF.

The V gene is TRBV30, the J gene TRBJ2-3, with a possible D match to TRBD1 (5 bases). The CDR3 is 12 residues long. Trimming took off 4 bases at V and 4 bases at J, with 9 bases between the two ends. The germline gives CDR1 GTSNPN, CDR2 SVGIG (reference sequence). DNA of the CDR3: TGTGCCTGGACAGAAGGGGCAGATACGCAGTATTTT. It encodes CAWTEGADTQYF.

The rearrangement joins TRBV18 to TRBJ2-3, with 11 positions matching TRBD2. The trim removed 3 bases at V and 7 bases at J, leaving 6 bases unmatched. Germline-derived CDR1 and CDR2 are KGHSH and LQKENI. The CDR3 runs to 15 residues. The CDR3 sequence is CASSPGLAAINTQYF. CDR3 in DNA: TGTGCCAGCTCACCGGGACTAGCGGCCATCAATACGCAGTATTTT.

This clone has more than one count but fewer than ten. V and J are TRBV28 and TRBJ1-2; no clear D gene. The CDR3 totals 13 residues. V lost 7 bases and J lost 7, with 16 bases in between. Germline CDR1 is MDHEN and CDR2 is SYDVKM. The CDR3 is CASTSTRAAGYTF. In DNA form, the CDR3 reads TGTGCCAGCACCTCGACGCGGGCGGCTGGCTACACCTTC.